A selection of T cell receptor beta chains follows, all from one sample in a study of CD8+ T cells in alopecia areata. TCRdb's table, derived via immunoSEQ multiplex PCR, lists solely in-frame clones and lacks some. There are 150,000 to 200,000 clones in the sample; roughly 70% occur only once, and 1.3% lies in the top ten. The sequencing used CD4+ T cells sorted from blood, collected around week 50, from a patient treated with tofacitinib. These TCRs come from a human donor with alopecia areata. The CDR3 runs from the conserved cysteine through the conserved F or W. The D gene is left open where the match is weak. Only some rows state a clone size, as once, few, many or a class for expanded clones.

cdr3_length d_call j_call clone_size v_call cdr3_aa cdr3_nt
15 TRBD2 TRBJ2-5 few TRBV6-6 CASSRDSGAQETQYF TGTGCCAGCAGTAGGGATAGCGGGGCCCAAGAGACCCAGTACTTC
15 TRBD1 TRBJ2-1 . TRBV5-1 CASSRDRSVGDEQFF TGCGCCAGCAGCAGGGACAGAAGTGTTGGAGATGAGCAGTTCTTC
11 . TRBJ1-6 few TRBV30 CAWSREVALHF TGTGCCTGGAGTCGTGAAGTAGCCCTCCACTTT
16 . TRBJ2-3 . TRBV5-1 CASSWGEPRGTDTQYF TGCGCCAGCAGCTGGGGGGAGCCCCGTGGCACAGATACGCAGTATTTT
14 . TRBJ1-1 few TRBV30 CAWRSNRASPEAFF TGTGCCTGGAGATCGAACAGGGCTTCGCCTGAAGCTTTCTTT
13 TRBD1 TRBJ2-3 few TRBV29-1 CNGQELSTDTQYF TGCAACGGACAGGAGCTTAGCACAGATACGCAGTATTTT
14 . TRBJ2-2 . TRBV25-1 CASSEFGLAGELFF TGTGCCAGCAGTGAATTTGGCCTCGCCGGGGAGCTGTTTTTT
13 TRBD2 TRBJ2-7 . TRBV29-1 CSVELAGGQEQYF TGCAGCGTTGAACTAGCGGGGGGTCAGGAGCAGTACTTC
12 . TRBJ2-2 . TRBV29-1 CSVTGLVGELFF TGCAGCGTCACAGGGTTGGTGGGGGAGCTGTTTTTT
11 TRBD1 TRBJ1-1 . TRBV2 CASSQTGLVFF TGTGCCAGCAGCCAGACAGGGCTGGTTTTCTTT
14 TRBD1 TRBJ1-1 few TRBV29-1 CSVEDTGANTEAFF TGCAGCGTTGAGGATACAGGGGCCAACACTGAAGCTTTCTTT
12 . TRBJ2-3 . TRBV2 CASSPGVDTQYF TGTGCCAGCAGTCCGGGGGTTGATACGCAGTATTTT
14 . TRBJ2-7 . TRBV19 CASSSQGSNDEQYF TGTGCCAGTAGTAGCCAGGGGAGTAACGACGAGCAGTACTTC
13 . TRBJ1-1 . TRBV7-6 CASSLDENTEAFF TGTGCCAGCAGCTTAGATGAGAACACTGAAGCTTTCTTT
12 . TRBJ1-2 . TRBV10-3 CAISEASSGNTF TGTGCCATCAGTGAGGCCTCATCGGGGAACACCTTC
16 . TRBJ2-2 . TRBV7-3 CASSPDGVLLTGELFF TGTGCCAGCAGCCCGGACGGGGTCCTCCTCACCGGGGAGCTGTTTTTT
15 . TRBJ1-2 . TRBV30 CAWSVRWKEGYGYTF TGTGCCTGGAGTGTACGTTGGAAAGAGGGCTATGGCTACACCTTC
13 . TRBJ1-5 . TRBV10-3 CAIRQGNNQPQHF TGTGCCATCAGGCAGGGAAACAATCAGCCCCAGCATTTT
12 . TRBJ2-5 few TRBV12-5 CASGLVRETQYF TGTGCTAGTGGTTTGGTAAGGGAGACCCAGTACTTC
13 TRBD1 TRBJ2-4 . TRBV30 CAWGDSAKNIQYF TGTGCCTGGGGGGACAGTGCCAAAAACATTCAGTACTTC
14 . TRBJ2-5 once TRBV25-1 CASSELGGEETQYF TGTGCCAGCAGTGAATTAGGAGGAGAGGAGACCCAGTACTTC
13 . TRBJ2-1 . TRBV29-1 CSVGTPEHNEQFF TGCAGCGTCGGAACCCCGGAACACAATGAGCAGTTCTTC
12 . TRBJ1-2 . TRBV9 CASSGMNYGYTF TGTGCCAGCAGCGGAATGAACTATGGCTACACCTTC
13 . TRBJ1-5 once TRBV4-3 CASSQGGNQPQHF TGCGCCAGCAGCCAAGGTGGGAATCAGCCCCAGCATTTT
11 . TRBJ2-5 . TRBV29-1 CSVGQQETQYF TGCAGCGTCGGACAGCAAGAGACCCAGTACTTC
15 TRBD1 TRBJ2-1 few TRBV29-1 CSVEVLRDRGDEQFF TGCAGCGTTGAAGTCCTCCGGGACAGGGGCGATGAGCAGTTCTTC
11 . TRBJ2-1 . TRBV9 CASSAGGEQFF TGTGCCAGCAGCGCTGGGGGTGAGCAGTTCTTC
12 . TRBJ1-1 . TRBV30 CAWSVRGTEAFF TGTGCCTGGAGTGTACGGGGCACTGAAGCTTTCTTT
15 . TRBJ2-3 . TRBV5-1 CASSLAAGGMDTQYF TGCGCCAGCAGCTTGGCGGCAGGGGGGATGGATACGCAGTATTTT